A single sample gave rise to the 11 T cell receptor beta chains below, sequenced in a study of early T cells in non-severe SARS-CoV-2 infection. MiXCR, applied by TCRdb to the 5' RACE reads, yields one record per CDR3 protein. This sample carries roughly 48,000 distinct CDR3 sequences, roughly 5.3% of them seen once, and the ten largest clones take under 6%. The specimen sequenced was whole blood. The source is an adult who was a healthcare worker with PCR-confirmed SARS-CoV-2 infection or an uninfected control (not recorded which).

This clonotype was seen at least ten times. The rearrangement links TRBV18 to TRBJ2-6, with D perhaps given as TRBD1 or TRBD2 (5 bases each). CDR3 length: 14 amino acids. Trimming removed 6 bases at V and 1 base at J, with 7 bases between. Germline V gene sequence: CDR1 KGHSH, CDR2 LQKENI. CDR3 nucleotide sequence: TGTGCCAGCTCCGGGGCTTCTGGGGCCAACGTCCTGACTTTC. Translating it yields CASSGASGANVLTF. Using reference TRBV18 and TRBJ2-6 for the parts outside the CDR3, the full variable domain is NAGVMQNPRHLVRRRGQEARLRCSPMKGHSHVYWYRQLPEEGLKFMVYLQKENIIDESGMPKERFSAEFPKEGPSILRIQQVVRGDSAAYFCASSGASGANVLTFGAGSRLTVL.

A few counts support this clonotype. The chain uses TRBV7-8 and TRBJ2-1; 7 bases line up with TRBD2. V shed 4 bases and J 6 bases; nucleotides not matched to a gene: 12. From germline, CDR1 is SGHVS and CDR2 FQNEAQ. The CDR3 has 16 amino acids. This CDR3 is CASSSELAFSGNEQFF. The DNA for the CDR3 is TGTGCCAGCAGCTCCGAACTAGCGTTTAGTGGCAATGAGCAGTTCTTC.

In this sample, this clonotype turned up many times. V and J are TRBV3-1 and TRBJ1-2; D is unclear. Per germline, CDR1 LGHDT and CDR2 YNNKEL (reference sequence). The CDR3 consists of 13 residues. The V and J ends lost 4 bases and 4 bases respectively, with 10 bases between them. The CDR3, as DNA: TGTGCCAGCAGCCCTGGCGTGCCCTATGGCTACACCTTC. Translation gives CASSPGVPYGYTF.

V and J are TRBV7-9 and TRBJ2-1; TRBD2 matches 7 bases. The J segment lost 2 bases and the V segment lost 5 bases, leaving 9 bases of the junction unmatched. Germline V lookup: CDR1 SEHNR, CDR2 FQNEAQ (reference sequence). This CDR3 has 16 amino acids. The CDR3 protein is CASSRLTSGAYNEQFF. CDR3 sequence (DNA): TGTGCCAGCAGCCGACTAACAAGCGGGGCCTACAATGAGCAGTTCTTC.

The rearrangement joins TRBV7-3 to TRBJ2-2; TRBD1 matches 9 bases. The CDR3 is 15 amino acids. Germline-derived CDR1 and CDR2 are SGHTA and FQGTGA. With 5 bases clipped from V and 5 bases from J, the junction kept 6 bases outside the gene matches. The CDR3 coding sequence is TGTGCCAGCAGCCCCCGGACAGGGGATACCGGGGAGCTGTTTTTT. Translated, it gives CASSPRTGDTGELFF.

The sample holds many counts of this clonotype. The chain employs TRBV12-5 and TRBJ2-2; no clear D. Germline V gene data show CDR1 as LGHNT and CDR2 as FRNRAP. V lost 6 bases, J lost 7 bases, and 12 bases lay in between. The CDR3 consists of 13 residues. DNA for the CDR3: TGTGCTAGTGGCCCCGGGTGGGACGGGGAGCTGTTTTTT. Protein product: CASGPGWDGELFF.

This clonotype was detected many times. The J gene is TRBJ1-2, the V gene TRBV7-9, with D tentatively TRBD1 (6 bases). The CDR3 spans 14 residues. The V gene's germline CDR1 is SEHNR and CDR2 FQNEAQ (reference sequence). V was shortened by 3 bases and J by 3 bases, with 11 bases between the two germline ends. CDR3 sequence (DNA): TGTGCCAGCAGCTTTACAGGGTGGGACTATGGCTACACCTTC. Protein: CASSFTGWDYGYTF.

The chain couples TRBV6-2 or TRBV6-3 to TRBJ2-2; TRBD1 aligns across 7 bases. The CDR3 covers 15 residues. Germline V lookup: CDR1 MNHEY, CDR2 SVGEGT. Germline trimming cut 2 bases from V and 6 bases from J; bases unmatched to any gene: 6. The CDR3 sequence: CASSYLSQGPGELFF. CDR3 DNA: TGTGCCAGCAGTTACCTATCACAGGGGCCCGGGGAGCTGTTTTTT.

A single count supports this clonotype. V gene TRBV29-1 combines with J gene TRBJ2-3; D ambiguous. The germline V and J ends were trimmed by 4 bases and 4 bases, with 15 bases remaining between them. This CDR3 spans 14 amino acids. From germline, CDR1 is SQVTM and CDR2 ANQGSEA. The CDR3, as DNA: TGCAGCGTTGGTTACCTAACAACGGCAGATACGCAGTATTTT. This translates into CSVGYLTTADTQYF.

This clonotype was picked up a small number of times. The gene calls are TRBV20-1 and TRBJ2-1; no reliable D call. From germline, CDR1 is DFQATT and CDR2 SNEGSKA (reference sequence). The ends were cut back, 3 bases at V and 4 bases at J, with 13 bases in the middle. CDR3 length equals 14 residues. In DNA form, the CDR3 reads TGCAGTGCTAGTACTGGGGAAGGGTACAATGAGCAGTTCTTC. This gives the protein CSASTGEGYNEQFF.

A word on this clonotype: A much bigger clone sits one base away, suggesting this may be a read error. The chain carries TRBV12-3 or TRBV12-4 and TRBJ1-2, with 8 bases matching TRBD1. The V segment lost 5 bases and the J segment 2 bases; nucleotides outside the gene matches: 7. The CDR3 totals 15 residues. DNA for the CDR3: TGTGCCAGCAGTCTAGGACAGGGAAGGAACTATGGCTACACCTTC. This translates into CASSLGQGRNYGYTF.